This record concerns one T cell receptor (beta chain) sequence. Its antigen is currently unknown. Expressed TCRB transcripts were sequenced because the isolated RNA had all been reverse transcribed beforehand. Mean read depth for naive, central memory and regulatory T cell samples was around 3.5 million reads. Sequencing was performed with immunoSEQ multiplex PCR; in TCRdb, only in-frame clones are kept and a portion is missing. The table has 350,000 to 450,000 clones, over 13% seen once. These data originate in a study of beta chain features in type 1 diabetes. Study in general: What patients shared with healthy donors was a similar profile of age, gender and cell yields. The study's findings and limits: Significant though moderate, a shortening of TCRB CDR3s appeared in all four CD4+ subsets of Type 1 diabetes patients.

The CDR3 sequence is 16 residues long. V lost 0 bases, J lost 0 bases, and 13 bases lay in between. Per germline, CDR1 SGHRS and CDR2 YFSETQ. The receptor's source is a woman aged 18-29 years in good health. Sequencing was carried out using naive CD4+ T cells from blood. The chain combines TRBV5-1 with TRBJ2-7, with D unresolved. The CDR3 DNA reads as TGCGCCAGCAGCTTGGGGCAGGCGTATTCCTCCTACGAGCAGTACTTC. Its translation is CASSLGQAYSSYEQYF. Looking up the rest from reference TRBV5-1 and TRBJ2-7 gives the full variable domain: KAGVTQTPRYLIKTRGQQVTLSCSPISGHRSVSWYQQTPGQGLQFLFEYFSETQRNKGNFPGRFSGRQFSNSRSEMNVSTLELGDSALYLCASSLGQAYSSYEQYFGPGTRLTVT.